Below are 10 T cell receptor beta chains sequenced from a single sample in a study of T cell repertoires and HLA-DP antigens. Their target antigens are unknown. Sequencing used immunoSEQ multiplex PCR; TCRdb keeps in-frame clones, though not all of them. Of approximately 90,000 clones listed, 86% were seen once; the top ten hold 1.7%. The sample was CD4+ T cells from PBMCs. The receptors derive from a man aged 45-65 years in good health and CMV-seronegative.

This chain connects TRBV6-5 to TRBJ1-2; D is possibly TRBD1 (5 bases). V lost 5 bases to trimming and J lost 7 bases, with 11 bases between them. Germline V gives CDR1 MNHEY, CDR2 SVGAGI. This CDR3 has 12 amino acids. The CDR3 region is CASSEGGTGYTF. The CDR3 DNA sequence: TGTGCCAGCAGTGAAGGAGGGACTGGCTACACCTTC.

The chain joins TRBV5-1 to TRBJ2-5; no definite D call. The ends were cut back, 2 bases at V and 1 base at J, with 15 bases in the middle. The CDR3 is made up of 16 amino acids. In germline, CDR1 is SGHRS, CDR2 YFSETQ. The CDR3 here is CASSFNAAGGQETQYF. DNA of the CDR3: TGCGCCAGCAGCTTCAACGCGGCAGGTGGCCAAGAGACCCAGTACTTC. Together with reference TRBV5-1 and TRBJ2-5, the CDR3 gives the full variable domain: KAGVTQTPRYLIKTRGQQVTLSCSPISGHRSVSWYQQTPGQGLQFLFEYFSETQRNKGNFPGRFSGRQFSNSRSEMNVSTLELGDSALYLCASSFNAAGGQETQYFGPGTRLLVL.

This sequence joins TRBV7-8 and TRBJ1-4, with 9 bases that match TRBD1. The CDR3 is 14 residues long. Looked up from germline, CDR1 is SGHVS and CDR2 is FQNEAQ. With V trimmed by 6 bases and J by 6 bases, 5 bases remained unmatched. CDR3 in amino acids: CASRRRQGDEKLFF. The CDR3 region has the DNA TGTGCCAGCAGAAGGAGACAGGGGGATGAAAAACTGTTTTTT.

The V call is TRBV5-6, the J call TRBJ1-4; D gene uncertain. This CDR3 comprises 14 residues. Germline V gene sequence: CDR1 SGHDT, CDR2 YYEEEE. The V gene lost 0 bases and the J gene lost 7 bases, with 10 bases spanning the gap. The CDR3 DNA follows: TGTGCCAGCAGCTTGGGGGCGGGGAGTGAAAAACTGTTTTTT. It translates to CASSLGAGSEKLFF.

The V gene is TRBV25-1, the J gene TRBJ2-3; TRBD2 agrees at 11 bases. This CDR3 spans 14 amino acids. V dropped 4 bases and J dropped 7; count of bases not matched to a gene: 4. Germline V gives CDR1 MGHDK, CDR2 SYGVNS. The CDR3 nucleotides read TGTGCCAGCAGTGGCACTAGCGGGGGTAATACGCAGTATTTT. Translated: CASSGTSGGNTQYF.

As DNA, the CDR3 is TGCGCCAGCAGGGCGGACGGATCAGATACGCAGTATTTT. It encodes CASRADGSDTQYF. J is TRBJ2-3 and V is TRBV5-1; no clear D. V shed 5 bases and J shed 4 bases, with 11 bases lying between them. The CDR3 spans 13 residues. Germline CDR1 is SGHRS and CDR2 is YFSETQ.

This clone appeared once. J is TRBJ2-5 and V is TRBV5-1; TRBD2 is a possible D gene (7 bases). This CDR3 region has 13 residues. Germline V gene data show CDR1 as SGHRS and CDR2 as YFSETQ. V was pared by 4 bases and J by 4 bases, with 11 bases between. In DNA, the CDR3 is TGCGCCAGCAGCCCTAGGGGGGGAGAGACCCAGTACTTC. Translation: CASSPRGGETQYF.

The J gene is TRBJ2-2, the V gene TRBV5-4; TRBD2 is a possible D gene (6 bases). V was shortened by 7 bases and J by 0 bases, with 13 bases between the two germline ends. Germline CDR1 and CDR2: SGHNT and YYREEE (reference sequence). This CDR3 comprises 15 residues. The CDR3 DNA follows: TGTGCCAGCGGGGCGGGACGGGCGAACACCGGGGAGCTGTTTTTT. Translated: CASGAGRANTGELFF.

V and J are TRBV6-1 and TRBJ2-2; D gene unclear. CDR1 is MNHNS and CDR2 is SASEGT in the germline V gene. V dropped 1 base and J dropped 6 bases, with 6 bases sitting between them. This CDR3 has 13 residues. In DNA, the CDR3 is TGTGCCAGCAGTGAAGGGTATCCCGGGGAGCTGTTTTTT. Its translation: CASSEGYPGELFF.

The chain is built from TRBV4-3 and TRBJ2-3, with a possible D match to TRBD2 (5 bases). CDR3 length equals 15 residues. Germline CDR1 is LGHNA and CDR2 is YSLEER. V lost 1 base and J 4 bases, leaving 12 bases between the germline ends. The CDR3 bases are TGCGCCAGCAGCCAAGGAGGGAGTGCGGCAGATACGCAGTATTTT. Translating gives CASSQGGSAADTQYF.